This TCR beta chain was profiled in a study of blood T cell repertoires in COVID-19. Study-level information: From T cells, B-cell-depleted T cells, or PBMCs came the material, which was cDNA or gDNA.

Original analysis: The assay estimated nucleated cells by amplifying reference gene primers. This table comes from immunoSEQ multiplex PCR, and its TCRdb copy is limited to in-frame clones, with some not included. V and J calls plus clone size are reproduced from that table; the DNA served to infer D and trimming. The sample includes under 150,000 clones, 87% seen only once; the top ten take 2% to 2.5%. The CDR3 spans 14 residues. V lost 0 bases and J 6 bases, leaving 9 bases between the germline ends. The germline CDR1 and CDR2 sequences are LNHNV and YYDKDF (reference sequence). Material for sequencing was peripheral blood. The genes are TRBV15 and TRBJ1-5, with D unclear. The TCR comes from a man aged 50 to 60 with active COVID-19. This CDR3 reads CATSRDNLAQPQHF. The DNA of the CDR3 is TGTGCCACCAGCAGAGATAATTTAGCTCAGCCCCAGCATTTT.